The present TCR beta chain was sequenced within a study of regulatory T cells in long-lasting Graves disease. The sample's time point: newly diagnosed GD, antithyroid drugs for less than 3 months. Scientists built the TCR library using RNA that was extracted from PBMCs. CDR1 and CDR2 from the germline V gene are SGDLS and YYNGEE. The CDR3 length is 15 residues. J was trimmed by 1 base and V by 3 bases; bases with no gene match: 1. To make TCR beta libraries, researchers used iRepertoire HTBI primers and Arm-PCR of CDR3 regions. A single record per CDR3 protein comes from TCRdb applying MiXCR to the multiplex PCR reads. The sample has fewer than 550,000 distinct CDR3 sequences, about 16% seen once. This clonotype turned up a few times. The sample was also linked to a second study, of T cells in Graves' hyperthyroidism and ophthalmopathy.

The V call is TRBV9, the J call TRBJ2-1, with 10 bases aligning to TRBD2. The sequencing here drew on peripheral blood mononuclear cells (PBMCs), taken at new diagnosis, from a patient treated with antithyroid drugs. The clonotype comes from a woman in her forties or fifties with Graves disease. The CDR3 here is CASSAGLASYNEQFF. The DNA for the CDR3 is TGTGCCAGCAGCGCGGGACTAGCGTCCTACAATGAGCAGTTCTTC. Looking up the rest from reference TRBV9 and TRBJ2-1 gives the full variable domain: DSGVTQTPKHLITATGQRVTLRCSPRSGDLSVYWYQQSLDQGLQFLIQYYNGEERAKGNILERFSAQQFPDLHSELNLSSLELGDSALYFCASSAGLASYNEQFFGPGTRLTVL.